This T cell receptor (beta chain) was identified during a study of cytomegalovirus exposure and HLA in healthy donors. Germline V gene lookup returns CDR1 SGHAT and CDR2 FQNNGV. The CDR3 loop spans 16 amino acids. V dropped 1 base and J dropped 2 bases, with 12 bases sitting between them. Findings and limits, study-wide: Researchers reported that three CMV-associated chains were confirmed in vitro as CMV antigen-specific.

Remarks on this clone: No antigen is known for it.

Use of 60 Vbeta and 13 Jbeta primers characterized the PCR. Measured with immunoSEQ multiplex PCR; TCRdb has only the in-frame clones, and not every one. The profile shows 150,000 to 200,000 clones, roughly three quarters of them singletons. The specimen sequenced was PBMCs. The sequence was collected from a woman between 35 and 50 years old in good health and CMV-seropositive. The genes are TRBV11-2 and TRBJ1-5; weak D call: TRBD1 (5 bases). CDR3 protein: CASSLAAGTGNQPQHF. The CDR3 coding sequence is TGTGCCAGCAGCTTAGCCGCGGGGACGGGCAATCAGCCCCAGCATTTT.